These T cell receptor beta chains were read from a single sample in a study of cytomegalovirus exposure and HLA in healthy donors. The repertoire was sequenced with immunoSEQ multiplex PCR; TCRdb's copy has only in-frame clones and lacks some. Seen here are around 130,000 clones, 82% observed once, and the top ten hold around 3%. The sample was PBMCs. The source is a boy under 10 years old in good health and CMV-seronegative. Both conserved end residues are part of each CDR3. Fields, in order: clone size, CDR3 length, D gene, V gene, J gene, CDR3 DNA, CDR3 protein. A D gene is named only where the DNA matches it firmly. Some rows have no size entry. The others give once, few or many, or a class for an expanded clone.

>-|16|-|TRBV6-1|TRBJ1-2
TGTGCCAGCAGTGTCATACAGGGCTCCCCAAACTATGGCTACACCTTC
CASSVIQGSPNYGYTF
>-|14|TRBD1|TRBV4-3|TRBJ1-4
TGCGCCAGCAGCCAAGATAGGGACAGGGGAAAACTGTTTTTT
CASSQDRDRGKLFF
>-|15|TRBD2|TRBV30|TRBJ2-1
TGTGCCTGGAGTGTTTTAGCGGGGGATTACAATGAGCAGTTCTTC
CAWSVLAGDYNEQFF
>-|13|-|TRBV11-3|TRBJ1-1
TGTGCCAGCAGCTTGGCGGGGAACACTGAAGCTTTCTTT
CASSLAGNTEAFF
>once|15|TRBD2|TRBV7-2|TRBJ2-3
TGTGCCAGCAGCCTAGAGCGGGGCGTGGTAAATACGCAGTATTTT
CASSLERGVVNTQYF
>-|15|-|TRBV28|TRBJ2-4
TGTGCCAGCAAGAGGCTAGGATATGGCAAAAACATTCAGTACTTC
CASKRLGYGKNIQYF
>-|12|-|TRBV7-7|TRBJ2-7
TGTGCTAGCAGCGGAGGGGGGGACGAGCAGTACTTC
CASSGGGDEQYF
>once|15|-|TRBV2|TRBJ1-4
TGTGCCACCGGAGACTGGGAGCGGACTAATGAAAAACTGTTTTTT
CATGDWERTNEKLFF
>-|13|TRBD1|TRBV30|TRBJ1-1
TGTGCCTGGGGGACAGGGATGAACACTGAAGCTTTCTTT
CAWGTGMNTEAFF
>-|14|TRBD1|TRBV14|TRBJ2-5
TGTGCCAGCGGACCACAGGGGGCTGGGGAGACCCAGTACTTC
CASGPQGAGETQYF
>-|21|TRBD2|TRBV9|TRBJ2-6
TGTGCCAGCAGCGTAGCTACTACTAGCGGGAGTATGGGACCTGGGGCCAACGTCCTGACTTTC
CASSVATTSGSMGPGANVLTF
>-|16|-|TRBV6-6|TRBJ1-2
TGTGCCAGCAGTCACCAACTCGAAGGAGGGATCTATGGCTACACCTTC
CASSHQLEGGIYGYTF
>-|12|TRBD2|TRBV5-4|TRBJ2-1
TGTGCCAGCAGCTTTAGCGGGGCCCCGCAGTTCTTC
CASSFSGAPQFF
>-|13|-|TRBV7-3|TRBJ1-3
TGTGCCAGCAGCATGGGAGCCGGAAACACCATATATTTT
CASSMGAGNTIYF
>-|15|TRBD1|TRBV6-1|TRBJ2-1
TGTGCCAGCAGTGTGGGACAGGGGACCTACAATGAGCAGTTCTTC
CASSVGQGTYNEQFF
>-|14|-|TRBV7-8|TRBJ2-5
TGTGCCAGCAGCTTAGCTTACAGGGCTGAGACCCAGTACTTC
CASSLAYRAETQYF
>-|16|TRBD2|TRBV7-7|TRBJ2-2
TGTGCTAGCGGCCCTCTAGCGGGAGAAAACACCGGGGAGCTGTTTTTT
CASGPLAGENTGELFF
>-|14|-|TRBV25-1|TRBJ1-1
TGTGCCAGCAGCCCATTCAGCGGCAACACTGAAGCTTTCTTT
CASSPFSGNTEAFF
>-|17|TRBD1|TRBV30|TRBJ2-6
TGTGCCTGGAGTGGGGGACAGGTATTATCTGGGGCCAACGTCCTGACTTTC
CAWSGGQVLSGANVLTF
>-|16|TRBD1|TRBV4-3|TRBJ1-2
TGCGCCAGCAGCCAAGATGTAGGCAGGGACAGGGATGGCTACACCTTC
CASSQDVGRDRDGYTF
>-|14|TRBD1|TRBV30|TRBJ2-2
TGTGCCCGTGGGGGACAGGGGAACACCGGGGAGCTGTTTTTT
CARGGQGNTGELFF
>-|16|TRBD2|TRBV9|TRBJ2-3
TGTGCCAGCAGCGTAACTAGCGGGGGGGCAACAGATACGCAGTATTTT
CASSVTSGGATDTQYF
>once|15|-|TRBV4-1|TRBJ2-7
TGCGCCAGCAGCCTTGGACTCTTAGGTCGAGACGAGCAGTACTTC
CASSLGLLGRDEQYF
>-|15|-|TRBV6-5|TRBJ2-3
TGTGCCAGCAGTTACTCGAACGGAGTTGCAGATACGCAGTATTTT
CASSYSNGVADTQYF